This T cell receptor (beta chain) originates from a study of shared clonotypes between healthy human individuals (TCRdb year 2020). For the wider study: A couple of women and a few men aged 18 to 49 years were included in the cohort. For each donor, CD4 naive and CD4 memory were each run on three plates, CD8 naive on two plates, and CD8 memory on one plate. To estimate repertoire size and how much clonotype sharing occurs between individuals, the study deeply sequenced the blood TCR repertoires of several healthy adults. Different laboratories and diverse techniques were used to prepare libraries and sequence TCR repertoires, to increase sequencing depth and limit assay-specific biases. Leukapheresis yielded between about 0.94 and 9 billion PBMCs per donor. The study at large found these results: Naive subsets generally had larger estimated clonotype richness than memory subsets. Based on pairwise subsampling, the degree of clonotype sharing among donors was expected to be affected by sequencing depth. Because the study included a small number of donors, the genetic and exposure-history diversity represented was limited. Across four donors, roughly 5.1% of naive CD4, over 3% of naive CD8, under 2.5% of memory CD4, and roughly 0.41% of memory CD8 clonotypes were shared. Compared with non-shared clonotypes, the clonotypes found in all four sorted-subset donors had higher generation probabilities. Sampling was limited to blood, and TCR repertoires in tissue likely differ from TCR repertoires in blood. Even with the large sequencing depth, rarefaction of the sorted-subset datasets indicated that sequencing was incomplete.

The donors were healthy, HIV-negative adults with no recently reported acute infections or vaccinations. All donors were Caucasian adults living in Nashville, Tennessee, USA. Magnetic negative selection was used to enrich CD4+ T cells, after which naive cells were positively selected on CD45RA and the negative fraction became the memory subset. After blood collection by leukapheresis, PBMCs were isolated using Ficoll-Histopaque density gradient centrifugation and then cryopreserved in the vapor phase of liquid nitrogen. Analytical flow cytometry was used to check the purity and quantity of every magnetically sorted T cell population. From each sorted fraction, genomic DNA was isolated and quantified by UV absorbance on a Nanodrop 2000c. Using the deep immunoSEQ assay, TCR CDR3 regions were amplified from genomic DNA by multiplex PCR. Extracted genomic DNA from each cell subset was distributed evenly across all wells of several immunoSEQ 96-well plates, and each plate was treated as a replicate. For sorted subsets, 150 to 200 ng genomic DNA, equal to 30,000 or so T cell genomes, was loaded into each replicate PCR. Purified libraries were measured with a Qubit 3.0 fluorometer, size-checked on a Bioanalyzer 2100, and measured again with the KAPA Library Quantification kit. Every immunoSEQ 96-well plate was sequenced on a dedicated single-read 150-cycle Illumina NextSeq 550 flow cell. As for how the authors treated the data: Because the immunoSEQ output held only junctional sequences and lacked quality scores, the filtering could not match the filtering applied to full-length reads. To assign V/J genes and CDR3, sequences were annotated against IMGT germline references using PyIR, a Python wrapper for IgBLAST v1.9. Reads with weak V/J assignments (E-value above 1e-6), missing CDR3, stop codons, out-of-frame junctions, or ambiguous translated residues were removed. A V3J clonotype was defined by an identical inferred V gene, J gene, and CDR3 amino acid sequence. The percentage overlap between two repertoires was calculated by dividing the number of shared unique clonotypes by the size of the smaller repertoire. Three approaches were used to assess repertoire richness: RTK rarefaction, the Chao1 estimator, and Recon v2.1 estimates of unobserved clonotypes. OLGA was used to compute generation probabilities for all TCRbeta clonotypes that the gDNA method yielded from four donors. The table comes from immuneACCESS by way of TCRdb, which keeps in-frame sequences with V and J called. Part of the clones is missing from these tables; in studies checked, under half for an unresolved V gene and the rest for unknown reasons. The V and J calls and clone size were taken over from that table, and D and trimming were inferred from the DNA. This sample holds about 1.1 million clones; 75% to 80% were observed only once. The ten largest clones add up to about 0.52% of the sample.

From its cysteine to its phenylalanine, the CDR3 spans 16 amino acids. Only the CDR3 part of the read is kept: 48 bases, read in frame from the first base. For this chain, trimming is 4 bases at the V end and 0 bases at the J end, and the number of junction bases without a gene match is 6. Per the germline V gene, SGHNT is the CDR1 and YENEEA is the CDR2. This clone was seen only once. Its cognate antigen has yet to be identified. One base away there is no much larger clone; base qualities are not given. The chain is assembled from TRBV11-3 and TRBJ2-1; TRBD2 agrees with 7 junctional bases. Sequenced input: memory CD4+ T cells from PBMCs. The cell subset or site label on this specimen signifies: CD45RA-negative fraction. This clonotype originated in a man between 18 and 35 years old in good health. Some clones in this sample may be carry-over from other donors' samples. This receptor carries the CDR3 CASSSDRGGSYNEQFF. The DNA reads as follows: TGTGCCAGCAGCTCCGACCGCGGGGGCTCCTACAATGAGCAGTTCTTC.